This TCR beta chain is drawn from a study of blood T cell repertoires in COVID-19. Across the study: Donors in the United States, Italy and Spain gave samples during acute or convalescent COVID-19. T cells, B-cell-depleted T cells, or PBMCs provided the cDNA or gDNA that served as material.

The authors' processing: The authors estimated nucleated cell counts from reference gene primer amplification. TCRdb keeps only in-frame clones here, not all; method: immunoSEQ multiplex PCR. The DNA gave D and trimming, while V, J and clone size come from that table. The table records about 58,000 clones, 85% of them present only once. CDR1 and CDR2 (germline): LGHDT, YNNKEL (reference sequence). The CDR3 length is 14 residues. The V and J ends lost 0 bases and 8 bases respectively, with 11 bases between them. The sequence came from a man aged 40-49 years with active COVID-19. The genes are TRBV3-1 (or the pseudogene TRBV3-2) and TRBJ1-3, with unresolved D. Sample: peripheral blood. The DNA for the CDR3 is TGTGCCAGCAGCCAAGAGGAAGGAGCCCACACCATATATTTT. This gives the protein CASSQEEGAHTIYF.